This T cell receptor (beta chain) was identified in a study of OX40 agonist ivuxolimab in advanced cancers. Study results and caveats: Relative to CD4+, CD8+ T cells held more expanded clones on average.

Germline V gene lookup returns CDR1 SGHVS and CDR2 FQNEAQ. The CDR3 runs to 15 residues. V lost 5 bases to trimming and J lost 3 bases; unmatched junction nucleotides: 10. The repertoire was sequenced with immunoSEQ multiplex PCR; TCRdb's copy has only in-frame clones and lacks some. This table holds 25,000 to 35,000 clones, roughly 90% found once. To note about this clone: What it recognizes is unknown.

The chain carries TRBV7-8 and TRBJ2-7; TRBD2 aligns across 7 bases. This clonotype was sampled from an adult with an advanced solid tumor such as melanoma, head and neck, liver or kidney cancer. The sample here was CD4+ or CD8+ T cells sorted from blood, taken in a trial of the OX40 agonist ivuxolimab. This CDR3 reads CASSPQSGNYYEQYF. The CDR3, as DNA: TGTGCCAGCAGCCCCCAAAGCGGGAATTACTACGAGCAGTACTTC.